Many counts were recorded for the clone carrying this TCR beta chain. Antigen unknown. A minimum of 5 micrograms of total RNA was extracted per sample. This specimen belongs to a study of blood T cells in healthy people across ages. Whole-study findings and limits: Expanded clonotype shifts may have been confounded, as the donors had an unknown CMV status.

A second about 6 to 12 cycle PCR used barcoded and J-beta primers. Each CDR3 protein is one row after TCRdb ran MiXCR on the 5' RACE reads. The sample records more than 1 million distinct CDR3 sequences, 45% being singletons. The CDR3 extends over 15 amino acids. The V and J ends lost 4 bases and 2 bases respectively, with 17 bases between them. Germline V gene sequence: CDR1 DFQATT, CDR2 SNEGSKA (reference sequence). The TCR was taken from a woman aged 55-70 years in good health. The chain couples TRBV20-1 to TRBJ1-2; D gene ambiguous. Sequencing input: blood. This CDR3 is CSATHVDLYNYGYTF. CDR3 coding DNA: TGCAGTGCTACACACGTAGACCTATACAACTATGGCTACACCTTC.